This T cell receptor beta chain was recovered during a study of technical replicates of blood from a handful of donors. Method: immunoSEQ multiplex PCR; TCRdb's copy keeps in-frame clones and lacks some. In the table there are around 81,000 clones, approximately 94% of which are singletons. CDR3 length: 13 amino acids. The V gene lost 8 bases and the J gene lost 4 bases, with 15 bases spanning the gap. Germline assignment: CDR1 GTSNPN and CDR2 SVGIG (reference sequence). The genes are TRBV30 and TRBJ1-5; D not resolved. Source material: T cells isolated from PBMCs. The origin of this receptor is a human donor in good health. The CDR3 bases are TGTGCCATGTCAGGTTCTGGGAATCAGCCCCAGCATTTT. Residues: CAMSGSGNQPQHF.